Listed below are T cell receptor beta chains from one sample, sequenced in a study of cytomegalovirus exposure and HLA in healthy donors. Clones were read by immunoSEQ multiplex PCR, and TCRdb kept only the in-frame ones, dropping some. The sample comprises about 220,000 clones, over 60% of which are singletons, and 0.6% to 0.65% rests with the top ten. Sequencing was carried out using PBMCs. Receptors originate from a man aged 18 to 30 in good health and CMV-seronegative. The CDR3 runs from the conserved cysteine through the conserved F or W. D genes are given only for firm matches. Not every row has a clone size; where given, it reads once, few, many or a size class.

>TRBV6-5|TRBJ1-5|NA|TRBD1
CASRGQGVGNQPQHF
TGTGCCAGCAGGGGGCAGGGGGTAGGCAATCAGCCCCAGCATTTT
>TRBV19|TRBJ2-7|once|NA
CASSPGQLTYEQYF
TGTGCCAGTAGCCCGGGACAATTGACCTACGAGCAGTACTTC
>TRBV18|TRBJ1-5|NA|NA
CASSPGEGQPQHF
TGTGCCAGCTCACCAGGGGAGGGTCAGCCCCAGCATTTT
>TRBV9|TRBJ2-1|few|TRBD2
CASSPRWQRDGNEQFF
TGTGCCAGCAGCCCCAGGTGGCAGCGGGACGGCAATGAGCAGTTCTTC
>TRBV2|TRBJ2-1|many|TRBD1
CASRDRGLYNEQFF
TGTGCCAGCAGGGACAGGGGACTCTACAATGAGCAGTTCTTC
>TRBV6-5|TRBJ1-2|NA|NA
CASSYRGPRHGYTF
TGTGCCAGCAGTTACCGAGGGCCGAGACATGGCTACACCTTC
>TRBV5-6|TRBJ2-1|NA|TRBD1
CASSAGGSYNEQFF
TGTGCCAGCAGCGCAGGGGGATCCTACAATGAGCAGTTCTTC
>TRBV14|TRBJ2-7|NA|NA
CASSQPWGSRRWEEQYF
TGTGCCAGCAGCCAACCCTGGGGTAGCCGCCGGTGGGAGGAGCAGTACTTC
>TRBV30|TRBJ2-7|NA|NA
CACVDRSLYEQYF
TGTGCCTGCGTCGACAGAAGCCTCTACGAGCAGTACTTC
>TRBV6-1|TRBJ1-1|many|NA
CASSELGEANTEAFF
TGTGCCAGCAGTGAACTCGGGGAGGCGAACACTGAAGCTTTCTTT